In this sample, the clone carrying this TCR delta chain turned up a few times. The antigen remains undetermined. A far more abundant clone sits one base away, making this likely a read error. The sample contains more than one DNA sequence encoding this CDR3. This entry comes from a study of γδ T cells in repeated Plasmodium falciparum infection. Study-wide results and limits: Many TCRgamma sequences overlapped between individuals in stable Vgamma9/Vdelta2+ repertoires.

This CDR3 contains 21 residues. The V gene's germline CDR1 is TSWWSYY and CDR2 QGS. Vgamma9/Vdelta2+ and Vdelta2-negative gammadelta T cells were flow-sorted from PBMC for bulk sequencing. TCRdb processed the multiplex PCR reads again with the CATT caller. The sample has around 46,000 delta-chain clones, approximately 1.5% seen once. This sequence joins TRDV1 and TRDJ1; TRDD3 is a possible D gene (6 bases). The origin of this receptor is a pool of human donors (malaria-infected and uninfected, not separated). Material for sequencing was gamma-delta T cells from blood. The CDR3 bases are TGTGCTCTCGGGGAACCCCATCCTGTCCCGGGGGACCTGTCCGTCACCGATAAACTCATCTTT. The encoded protein is CALGEPHPVPGDLSVTDKLIF.